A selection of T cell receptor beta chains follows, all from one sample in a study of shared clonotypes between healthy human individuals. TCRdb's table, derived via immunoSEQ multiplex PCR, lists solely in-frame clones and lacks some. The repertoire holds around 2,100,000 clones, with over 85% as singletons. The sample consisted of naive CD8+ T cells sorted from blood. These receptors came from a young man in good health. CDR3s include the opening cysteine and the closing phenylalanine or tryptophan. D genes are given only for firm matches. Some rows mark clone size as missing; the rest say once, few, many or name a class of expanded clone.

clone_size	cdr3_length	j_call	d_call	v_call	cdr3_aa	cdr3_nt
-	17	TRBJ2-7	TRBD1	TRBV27	CASSLLDPTGISYEQYF	TGTGCCAGCAGTTTATTGGACCCGACAGGGATCTCCTACGAGCAGTACTTC
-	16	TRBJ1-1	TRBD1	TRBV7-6	CASSRGTGELNTEAFF	TGTGCCAGCAGCCGAGGGACAGGGGAATTGAACACTGAAGCTTTCTTT
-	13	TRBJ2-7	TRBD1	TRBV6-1	CASSRRGPYEQYF	TGTGCCAGCAGCCGCAGGGGGCCCTACGAGCAGTACTTC
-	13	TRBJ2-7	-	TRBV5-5	CASSLYRDYEQYF	TGTGCCAGCAGCTTGTACAGGGACTACGAGCAGTACTTC
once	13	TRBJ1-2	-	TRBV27	CASSSPGARGYTF	TGTGCCAGCAGTTCTCCGGGGGCGCGAGGCTACACCTTC
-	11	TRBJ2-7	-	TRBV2	CASISMGEQYF	TGTGCCAGCATAAGTATGGGCGAGCAGTACTTC
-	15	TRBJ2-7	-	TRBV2	CASADGVDLTYEQYF	TGTGCCAGCGCCGATGGGGTAGATCTCACCTACGAGCAGTACTTC
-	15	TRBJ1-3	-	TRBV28	CASRLGWVSGNTIYF	TGTGCCAGCCGCCTCGGCTGGGTCTCTGGAAACACCATATATTTT
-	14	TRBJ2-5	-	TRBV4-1	CASSPGWDIETQYF	TGCGCCAGCAGCCCCGGTTGGGATATAGAGACCCAGTACTTC
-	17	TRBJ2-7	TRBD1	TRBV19	CASSISRVTGDTYEQYF	TGTGCCAGTAGTATATCCCGGGTAACAGGGGATACCTACGAGCAGTACTTC
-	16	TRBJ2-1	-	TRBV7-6	CASSLDYSSSYNEQFF	TGTGCCAGCAGCTTAGACTACTCGAGCTCCTACAATGAGCAGTTCTTC
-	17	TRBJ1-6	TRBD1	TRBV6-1	CASSEDLGGVLNSPLHF	TGTGCCAGCAGTGAAGATCTAGGGGGCGTCTTGAATTCACCCCTCCACTTT
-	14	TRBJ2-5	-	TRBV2	CASTYPLTRETQYF	TGTGCCAGCACCTACCCCCTAACGAGAGAGACCCAGTACTTC
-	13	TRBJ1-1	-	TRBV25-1	CASRLGGNTEAFF	TGTGCCAGCAGATTAGGGGGGAACACTGAAGCTTTCTTT